The next 2 T cell receptor beta chains were all read from a single sample in a study of cytomegalovirus exposure and HLA in healthy donors. TCRdb's copy holds only in-frame clones and misses some; the assay was immunoSEQ multiplex PCR. The sample consists of more than 300,000 clones, roughly 89% of them appearing once. Specimen: PBMCs. The source of these receptors is a young woman in good health and CMV-seronegative.

The chain carries TRBV30 and TRBJ1-6; D is possibly TRBD1 (6 bases). The CDR3 is made up of 15 amino acids. The V end was cut by 1 base, the J end by 4 bases, with 11 bases between. Germline CDR1 is GTSNPN and CDR2 is SVGIG (reference sequence). Here the CDR3 reads CAWSGGRGYNSPLHF. The DNA of the CDR3 is TGTGCCTGGAGTGGGGGCAGGGGTTATAATTCACCCCTCCACTTT. The whole variable domain, remainder taken from reference TRBV30 and TRBJ1-6, is SQTIHQWPATLVQPVGSPLSLECTVEGTSNPNLYWYRQAAGRGLQLLFYSVGIGQISSEVPQNLSASRPQDRQFILSSKKLLLSDSGFYLCAWSGGRGYNSPLHFGNGTRLTVT.

V usage is TRBV30 and J usage is TRBJ1-6; TRBD1 is a possible D gene (6 bases). Germline CDR1 is GTSNPN and CDR2 is SVGIG (reference sequence). Between the trimmed V and J ends, which lost 1 base and 7 bases, there was a span of 11 bases. There are 14 residues in the CDR3. The CDR3: CAWSDREWNSPLHF. As DNA, the CDR3 is TGTGCCTGGAGTGACAGGGAATGGAATTCACCCCTCCACTTT.